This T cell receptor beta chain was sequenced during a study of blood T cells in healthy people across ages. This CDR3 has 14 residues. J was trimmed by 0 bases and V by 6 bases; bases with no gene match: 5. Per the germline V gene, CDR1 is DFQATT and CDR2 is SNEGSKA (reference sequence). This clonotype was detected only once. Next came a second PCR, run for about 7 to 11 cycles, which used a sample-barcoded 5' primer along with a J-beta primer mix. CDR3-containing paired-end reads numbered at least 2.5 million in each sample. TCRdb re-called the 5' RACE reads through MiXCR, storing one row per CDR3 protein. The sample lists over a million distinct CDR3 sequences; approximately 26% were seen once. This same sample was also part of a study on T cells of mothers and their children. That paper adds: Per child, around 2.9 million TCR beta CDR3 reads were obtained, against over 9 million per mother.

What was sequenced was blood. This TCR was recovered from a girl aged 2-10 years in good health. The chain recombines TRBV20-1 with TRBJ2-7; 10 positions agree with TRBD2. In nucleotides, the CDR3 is TGCAGTGCGGTTAGCGGGGGGAACTCCTACGAGCAGTACTTC. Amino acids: CSAVSGGNSYEQYF.